This T cell receptor beta chain emerged from a study of read filtering for tumor transcriptome and immune sequencing. Across the whole study: Mean patient age was roughly 72 years, range roughly 45 to 85; 17 to 20 male, around 15 female. RNA-seq yielded only about 75 to 1273 TCR reads, IR-seq about 4 to 10.27 million.

Germline CDR1 reads SGHAT; CDR2 reads FQNNGV. The CDR3 has 14 residues. V gave up 1 base and J gave up 5 bases; unmatched junction bases: 1. This clonotype came up many times. From 400 to 450 ng of RNA, a library with molecular barcoded alpha/delta and beta/gamma adaptors was made. In TCRdb, the reads were re-called with MiXCR into one record per CDR3 protein. The sample shows 50,000 to 65,000 distinct CDR3 sequences, around 18% of them seen only once. The clonotype was recovered from a donor over 35 with multiple myeloma. The V gene is TRBV11-2, the J gene TRBJ2-5, with TRBD1 matching over 10 bases. Sequences were obtained from a population of CD138-negative cells sorted from bone marrow. CDR3 sequence (DNA): TGTGCCAGCAGCTTAGGACAGGGGGCCGAGACCCAGTACTTC. This sequence encodes CASSLGQGAETQYF. Looking up the rest from reference TRBV11-2 and TRBJ2-5 gives the full variable domain: EAGVAQSPRYKIIEKRQSVAFWCNPISGHATLYWYQQILGQGPKLLIQFQNNGVVDDSQLPKDRFSAERLKGVDSTLKIQPAKLEDSAVYLCASSLGQGAETQYFGPGTRLLVL.